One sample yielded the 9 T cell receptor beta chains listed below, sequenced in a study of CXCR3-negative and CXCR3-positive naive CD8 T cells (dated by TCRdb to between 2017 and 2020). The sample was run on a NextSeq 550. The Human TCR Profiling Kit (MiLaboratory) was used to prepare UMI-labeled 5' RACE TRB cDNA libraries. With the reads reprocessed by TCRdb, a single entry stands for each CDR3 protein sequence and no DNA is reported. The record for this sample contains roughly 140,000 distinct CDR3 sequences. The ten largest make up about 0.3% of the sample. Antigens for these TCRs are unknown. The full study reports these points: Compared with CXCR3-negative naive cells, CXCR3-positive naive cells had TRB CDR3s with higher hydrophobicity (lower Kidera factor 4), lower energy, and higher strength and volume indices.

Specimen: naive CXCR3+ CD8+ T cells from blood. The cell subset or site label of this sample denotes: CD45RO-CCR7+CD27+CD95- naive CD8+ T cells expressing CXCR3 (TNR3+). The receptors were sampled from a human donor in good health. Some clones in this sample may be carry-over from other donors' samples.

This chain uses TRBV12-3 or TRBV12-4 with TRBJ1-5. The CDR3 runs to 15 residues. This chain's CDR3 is CASSLEGYSNQPQHF.

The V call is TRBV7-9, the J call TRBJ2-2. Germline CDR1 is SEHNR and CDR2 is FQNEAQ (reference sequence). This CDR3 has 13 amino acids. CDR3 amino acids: CASSSSNTGELFF.

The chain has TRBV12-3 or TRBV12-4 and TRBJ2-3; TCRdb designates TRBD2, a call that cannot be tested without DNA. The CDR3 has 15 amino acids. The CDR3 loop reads CASKTGTSLTDTQYF.

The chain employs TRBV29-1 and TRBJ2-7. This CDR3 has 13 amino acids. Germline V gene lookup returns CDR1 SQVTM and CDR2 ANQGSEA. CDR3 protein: CSVEPPNIHEQYF.

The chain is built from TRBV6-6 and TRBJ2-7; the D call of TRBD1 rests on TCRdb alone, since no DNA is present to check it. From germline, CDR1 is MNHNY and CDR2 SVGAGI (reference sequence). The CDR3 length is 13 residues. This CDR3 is CASSYDAGTEQYF.

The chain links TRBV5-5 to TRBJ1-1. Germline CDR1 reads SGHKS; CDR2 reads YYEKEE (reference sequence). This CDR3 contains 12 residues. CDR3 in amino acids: CASSLASAEAFF.

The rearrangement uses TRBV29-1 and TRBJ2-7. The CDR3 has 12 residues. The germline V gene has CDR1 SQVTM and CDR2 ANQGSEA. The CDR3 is CSVVGIAYEQYF.

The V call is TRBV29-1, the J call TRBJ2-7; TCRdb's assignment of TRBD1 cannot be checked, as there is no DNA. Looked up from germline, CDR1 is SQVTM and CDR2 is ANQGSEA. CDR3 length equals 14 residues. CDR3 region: CSVRNRDSLYEQYF.

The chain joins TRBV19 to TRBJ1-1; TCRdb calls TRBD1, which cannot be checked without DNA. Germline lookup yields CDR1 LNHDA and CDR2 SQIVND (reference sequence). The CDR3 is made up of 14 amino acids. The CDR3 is CASSWDRGYTEAFF. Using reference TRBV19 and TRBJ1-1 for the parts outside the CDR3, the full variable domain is DGGITQSPKYLFRKEGQNVTLSCEQNLNHDAMYWYRQDPGQGLRLIYYSQIVNDFQKGDIAEGYSVSREKKESFPLTVTSAQKNPTAFYLCASSWDRGYTEAFFGQGTRLTVV.